What follows are 21 T cell receptor beta chains derived from one specimen sequenced in a study of post-analysis software for immune sequencing data. Study outcomes and limitations: A handful of TRBV segments appeared more often in patients than in controls, and TRBV5-6, TRBV5-1 and TRBV20-1 were among these.

No antigen has been identified for these receptors. Unique molecular identifiers featured in each of the TCR beta cDNA libraries. TCRdb fed the PCR reads into MiXCR, producing one record per CDR3 protein. The data show about 820,000 distinct CDR3 sequences, about 53% seen once. The sequenced material came from blood. Receptor source: a girl aged 5 to 17 with multiple sclerosis.

The chain has TRBV6-1 and TRBJ2-5; the match to TRBD2 covers 9 bases. This CDR3 is built from 18 residues. The germline gives CDR1 MNHNS, CDR2 SASEGT. The J segment lost 11 bases and the V segment lost 3 bases, leaving 22 bases of the junction unmatched. The CDR3 nucleotides read TGTGCCAGCAGTGAGCTTTGGCTAGCGGGGAGCCCAATGGGGGAGCAGTACTTC. It translates to CASSELWLAGSPMGEQYF.

The V gene is TRBV14, the J gene TRBJ1-1; 8 positions match TRBD1. Germline CDR1 and CDR2: SGHDN and FVKESK. With 4 bases clipped from V and 4 bases from J, the junction kept 8 bases outside the gene matches. The CDR3 runs 15 residues. The CDR3 spells CASSPRQGLGTEAFF. The DNA for the CDR3 is TGTGCCAGCAGCCCCCGACAGGGGTTGGGCACTGAAGCTTTCTTT.

J is TRBJ2-3 and V is TRBV14, with no clear D. This CDR3 is built from 13 residues. V was trimmed by 0 bases and J by 6 bases, leaving 7 bases between them. The germline V gene has CDR1 SGHDN and CDR2 FVKESK. The chain's CDR3 is CASSQDMADTQYF. In nucleotides, the CDR3 is TGTGCCAGCAGCCAAGATATGGCGGATACGCAGTATTTT.

This clonotype came up a few times. The rearrangement joins TRBV7-2 to TRBJ2-1; no clear D. The germline CDR1 and CDR2 sequences are SGHTA and FQGNSA. V was cut by 0 bases and J by 8 bases, with 2 bases left in between. This CDR3 spans 11 amino acids. The CDR3 protein is CASSLAYEQFF. DNA for the CDR3: TGTGCCAGCAGCTTAGCTTATGAGCAGTTCTTC.

In this sample, this clonotype turned up a few times. V usage is TRBV27 and J usage is TRBJ2-7; D not certain. V lost 6 bases to trimming and J lost 7 bases, with 13 bases between them. The V gene's germline CDR1 is MNHEY and CDR2 SMNVEV (reference sequence). The CDR3 loop spans 12 amino acids. The CDR3 is CASRPFGQEQYF. In DNA, the CDR3 is TGTGCCAGCAGACCATTCGGTCAGGAGCAGTACTTC.

CDR3 sequence: CASSLVGHNSYEQYF. CDR3 DNA sequence: TGTGCCAGCAGCTTAGTCGGACACAACTCCTACGAGCAGTACTTC. The gene calls are TRBV7-8 and TRBJ2-7; D is perhaps TRBD1 (5 bases). CDR1 SGHVS and CDR2 FQNEAQ come from the germline V gene. V was trimmed by 1 base and J by 0 bases, leaving 10 bases between them. The CDR3 consists of 15 residues.

The chain links TRBV4-1 to TRBJ2-7, with D possibly called TRBD1 or TRBD2 (5 bases each). The germline V and J ends were trimmed by 5 bases and 0 bases, with 23 bases remaining between them. This CDR3 region has 18 residues. From germline, CDR1 is MGHRA and CDR2 YSYEKL. The CDR3 DNA is TGCGCCAGCAGCGTACGGGAAGGGAAAGGGGTCCTCTCCTACGAGCAGTACTTC. This translates into CASSVREGKGVLSYEQYF.

This rearrangement joins TRBV20-1 to TRBJ1-2; TRBD1 matches at 7 bases. Germline trimming cut 6 bases from V and 8 bases from J; bases unmatched to any gene: 15. CDR1 and CDR2 (germline): DFQATT, SNEGSKA (reference sequence). This CDR3 contains 14 residues. The CDR3 nucleotides read TGCAGTGCAACCAGACAGGGAAGGGGAGGAGGCTACACCTTC. This codes for CSATRQGRGGGYTF.

CDR3 nucleotides: TGTGCCAGCAGGCACGGGACAGAAAGCTCCTATAATTCACCCCTCCACTTT. Translation gives CASRHGTESSYNSPLHF. The chain joins TRBV2 to TRBJ1-6, with 7 bases matching TRBD1. The CDR3 is 17 residues long. Germline lookup yields CDR1 SNHLY and CDR2 FYNNEI. The V and J ends lost 6 bases and 0 bases, in that order; junction bases with no gene match: 8.

This clonotype was counted between two and nine times. V usage is TRBV29-1 and J usage is TRBJ2-3, with D tentatively TRBD1 (6 bases). V was clipped by 4 bases and J by 4 bases, with 15 bases between them. The CDR3 totals 14 residues. The V gene's germline CDR1 is SQVTM and CDR2 ANQGSEA. DNA for the CDR3: TGCAGCGTTGGGGTGGGGACAAACGCAGATACGCAGTATTTT. The encoded protein is CSVGVGTNADTQYF.

The V call is TRBV7-2, the J call TRBJ2-7; perhaps D is TRBD1 or TRBD2 (6 bases each). V shed 5 bases and J shed 2 bases, with 16 bases lying between them. The CDR3 runs to 15 residues. Germline assignment: CDR1 SGHTA and CDR2 FQGNSA. CDR3 loop: CASSRGSGGTYEQYF. The DNA for the CDR3 is TGTGCCAGCAGCCGGGGGTCCGGGGGCACCTACGAGCAGTACTTC.

The chain employs TRBV28 and TRBJ1-1; D is uncertain. The germline V gene has CDR1 MDHEN and CDR2 SYDVKM. Trimming pared 4 bases from V and 2 bases from J, leaving 11 bases between. CDR3 length: 14 residues. The CDR3 loop reads CASSSPQRNTEAFF. CDR3 bases: TGTGCCAGCAGTTCCCCGCAGAGAAACACTGAAGCTTTCTTT.

This clonotype was counted a few times. The chain has TRBV12-3 or TRBV12-4 and TRBJ2-7, with 8 bases fitting TRBD1. This CDR3 has 14 amino acids. With V trimmed by 7 bases and J by 3 bases, 8 bases remained unmatched. This CDR3 reads CASTSDRASYEQYF. The CDR3 DNA follows: TGTGCCAGCACCTCGGACAGGGCCAGCTACGAGCAGTACTTC.

J is TRBJ2-1 and V is TRBV9; TRBD2 matches at 7 bases. The germline gives CDR1 SGDLS, CDR2 YYNGEE. CDR3 size: 16 residues. Trimming cost V 4 bases and J 0 bases; bases outside gene matches: 7. CDR3 residues: CASSQQAGLSYNEQFF. The DNA for the CDR3 is TGTGCCAGCAGCCAGCAAGCGGGACTCTCCTACAATGAGCAGTTCTTC.

The genes are TRBV3-1 and TRBJ1-2, with D possibly TRBD1 on 5 matching bases. Germline-derived CDR1 and CDR2 are LGHDT and YNNKEL (reference sequence). The V gene lost 0 bases and the J gene lost 3 bases, with 14 bases spanning the gap. The CDR3 consists of 16 residues. This CDR3 reads CASSQEMGPTYYGYTF. In DNA, the CDR3 is TGTGCCAGCAGCCAAGAAATGGGACCGACCTACTATGGCTACACCTTC.

This chain links TRBV7-9 with TRBJ1-4; 7 bases fit TRBD1. Per germline, CDR1 SEHNR and CDR2 FQNEAQ (reference sequence). This CDR3 is built from 16 residues. The trim removed 6 bases at V and 8 bases at J, leaving 15 bases unmatched. In DNA, the CDR3 is TGTGCCAGCAGTGCGAGCCCACTAAGACAGGGCGAAAAACTGTTTTTT. Translated: CASSASPLRQGEKLFF.

CDR3 residues: CASSNGTYSLHF. CDR3 in DNA: TGCGCCAGCAGCAACGGGACTTACTCCCTCCACTTT. This chain connects TRBV5-1 to TRBJ1-6; TRBD1 is a possible D gene (5 bases). The CDR3 is 12 residues long. Germline V gives CDR1 SGHRS, CDR2 YFSETQ. Between the trimmed V and J ends, which lost 4 bases and 14 bases, there was a span of 13 bases.

This chain uses TRBV7-2 with TRBJ1-2; D gene ambiguous. The CDR3 covers 13 residues. The germline V and J ends were trimmed by 3 bases and 4 bases, with 9 bases remaining between them. The germline V gene encodes CDR1 SGHTA and CDR2 FQGNSA. CDR3 DNA: TGTGCCAGCAGCTTTCCACTAGGCTATGGCTACACCTTC. It is translated as CASSFPLGYGYTF.

A few counts support this clonotype. This chain connects TRBV11-2 to TRBJ2-5; TRBD2 aligns across 11 bases. The V gene's germline CDR1 is SGHAT and CDR2 FQNNGV. The CDR3 spans 15 residues. J gave up 6 bases and V 2 bases, and 5 bases lay outside the gene matches. The chain's CDR3 is CASSLQTSGRKTQYF. CDR3 bases: TGTGCCAGCAGCTTACAAACTAGCGGGAGAAAGACCCAGTACTTC. The full variable domain, completed using reference TRBV11-2 and TRBJ2-5, is EAGVAQSPRYKIIEKRQSVAFWCNPISGHATLYWYQQILGQGPKLLIQFQNNGVVDDSQLPKDRFSAERLKGVDSTLKIQPAKLEDSAVYLCASSLQTSGRKTQYFGPGTRLLVL.

The CDR3 region is CASGTQGADTQYF. The CDR3 DNA sequence: TGTGCCAGCGGAACACAGGGGGCAGATACGCAGTATTTT. The chain combines TRBV7-2 with TRBJ2-3; 8 nucleotides agree with TRBD1. J gave up 4 bases and V 8 bases, and 5 bases lay outside the gene matches. The CDR3 is made up of 13 amino acids. Germline CDR1 is SGHTA and CDR2 is FQGNSA.

V is TRBV6-6 and J is TRBJ2-5, with unresolved D. With 8 bases removed from V and 2 bases from J, the gap between germline ends came to 15 bases. The CDR3 length is 14 residues. The germline V gene has CDR1 MNHNY and CDR2 SVGAGI (reference sequence). CDR3 coding DNA: TGTGCCAGCGTCTCCCAGCAAGATCAAGAGACCCAGTACTTC. It is translated as CASVSQQDQETQYF.